Below, 11 T cell receptor beta chains from the same sample are listed, as sequenced in a study of cytomegalovirus exposure and HLA in healthy donors. PCR was performed using 60 Vbeta and 13 Jbeta primers. Generated by immunoSEQ multiplex PCR, the TCRdb table keeps only in-frame clones and is missing some. The sample has some 220,000 clones; 70% to 90% are singletons. Material: PBMCs. These receptors all come from a girl aged 2 to 9 in good health and CMV-seronegative.

The rearrangement joins TRBV6-1 to TRBJ1-5; 9 bases align to TRBD1. The V segment lost 2 bases and the J segment 0 bases; nucleotides outside the gene matches: 8. Germline-derived CDR1 and CDR2 are MNHNS and SASEGT. The CDR3 loop spans 18 amino acids. CDR3 loop: CASSESRDRVYSNQPQHF. CDR3 sequence (DNA): TGTGCCAGCAGTGAAAGTCGGGACAGGGTCTATAGCAATCAGCCCCAGCATTTT.

This chain connects TRBV2 to TRBJ2-7, with TRBD2 matching over 9 bases. J lost 2 bases, V lost 9 bases, and 8 bases had no gene match. The CDR3 is 14 residues long. Germline CDR1 SNHLY, CDR2 FYNNEI. DNA for the CDR3: TGTGCCAGTCTCCGACCTAGCGGGACCTACGAGCAGTACTTC. This sequence encodes CASLRPSGTYEQYF.

This sequence joins TRBV4-1 and TRBJ2-3; 12 bases align to TRBD2. This CDR3 is 16 amino acids long. Germline assignment: CDR1 MGHRA and CDR2 YSYEKL. V trimming: 4 bases; J trimming: 8 bases; junction bases outside the gene matches: 10. In DNA, the CDR3 is TGCGCCAGCAGCCCAAGAGGACTAGCGGGGCGGGGTACGCAGTATTTT. Its protein product is CASSPRGLAGRGTQYF.

The chain recombines TRBV6-1 with TRBJ1-3; no firm D call. Trimming removed 2 bases at V and 0 bases at J, with 11 bases between. Germline V gives CDR1 MNHNS, CDR2 SASEGT. This CDR3 contains 16 residues. The CDR3 DNA reads TGTGCCAGCAGTGAAATTGGTCAAGCCTCTGGAAACACCATATATTTT. The encoded protein is CASSEIGQASGNTIYF.

The J gene is TRBJ1-5, the V gene TRBV28; D uncertain. The CDR3 length is 12 residues. Trimming stripped 2 bases from V and 9 bases from J, with 8 bases between. The V gene's germline CDR1 is MDHEN and CDR2 SYDVKM. DNA of the CDR3: TGTGCCAGCAGTTTACTCTCTCGGCCCCAGCATTTT. This translates into CASSLLSRPQHF. The complete variable domain, with remaining parts taken from reference TRBV28 and TRBJ1-5, reads DVKVTQSSRYLVKRTGEKVFLECVQDMDHENMFWYRQDPGLGLRLIYFSYDVKMKEKGDIPEGYSVSREKKERFSLILESASTNQTSMYLCASSLLSRPQHFGDGTRLSIL.

This chain connects TRBV11-2 to TRBJ2-3; D gene uncertain. The CDR3 sequence is 13 residues long. In germline, CDR1 is SGHAT, CDR2 FQNNGV. The V end lost 0 bases, the J end lost 10 bases, and 11 bases lay between the germline ends. The CDR3 sequence: CASSLDQRSAQYF. The CDR3 DNA follows: TGTGCCAGCAGCTTAGATCAACGGTCGGCGCAGTATTTT.

This clone occurred once. J is TRBJ2-4 and V is TRBV2, with 8 nucleotides matching TRBD2. V was clipped by 7 bases and J by 3 bases; unmatched bases: 11. Germline V gene lookup returns CDR1 SNHLY and CDR2 FYNNEI. The CDR3 covers 16 residues. CDR3 loop: CASNQAGRGVKNIQYF. The CDR3 DNA sequence: TGTGCCAGCAACCAAGCGGGGCGGGGGGTCAAAAACATTCAGTACTTC.

The chain has TRBV30 and TRBJ1-5; D is unresolved. The length of the CDR3 is 14 residues. V lost 3 bases, J lost 2 bases, and 11 bases lay in between. Germline values: CDR1 GTSNPN, CDR2 SVGIG (reference sequence). CDR3 loop: CAWSPGFGNQPQHF. Written as DNA, the CDR3 is TGTGCCTGGAGCCCGGGGTTTGGCAATCAGCCCCAGCATTTT.

The chain combines TRBV30 with TRBJ2-7, with D perhaps matching TRBD2 (6 bases). There are 13 residues in the CDR3. Trimming removed 7 bases from V and 1 base from J, with 14 bases in between. Germline V gives CDR1 GTSNPN, CDR2 SVGIG (reference sequence). CDR3 sequence reads: CASRGSGSYEQYF. Written as DNA, the CDR3 is TGTGCCTCAAGGGGTAGCGGATCCTACGAGCAGTACTTC.

The V call is TRBV7-9, the J call TRBJ2-2, with D tentatively TRBD1 (6 bases). The germline gives CDR1 SEHNR, CDR2 FQNEAQ (reference sequence). The germline V and J ends were trimmed by 9 bases and 2 bases, with 22 bases remaining between them. This CDR3 contains 17 residues. Written as DNA, the CDR3 is TGTGCCAGTACGCGGTGGAGTGGCAGGGGTAACACCGGGGAGCTGTTTTTT. Translated: CASTRWSGRGNTGELFF.

The J gene is TRBJ1-1, the V gene TRBV5-5; 7 bases are shared with TRBD1. This CDR3 spans 16 amino acids. From germline, CDR1 is SGHKS and CDR2 YYEKEE (reference sequence). Trimming at V came to 2 bases and at J to 7 bases, leaving 14 bases not matched to a gene. The CDR3 protein is CASSFENYRGVNEAFF. DNA for the CDR3: TGTGCCAGCAGCTTCGAAAACTACAGGGGAGTTAATGAAGCTTTCTTT. Full variable domain (remainder filled in from reference TRBV5-5 and TRBJ1-1): DAGVTQSPTHLIKTRGQQVTLRCSPISGHKSVSWYQQVLGQGPQFIFQYYEKEERGRGNFPDRFSARQFPNYSSELNVNALLLGDSALYLCASSFENYRGVNEAFFGQGTRLTVV.